The 13 T cell receptor beta chains below come from one sample, sequenced in a study of T-cell reconstitution after alpha-beta-depleted transplantation in children. Researchers prepared the TCRbeta library using unique molecular identifiers, the study reports. TCRdb called the PCR reads again in MiXCR, with one record for every CDR3 protein. Of about 400,000 distinct CDR3 sequences detected, 20% appear once; the ten largest clones hold approximately 3.8%. The material sequenced was PBMCs from the stem cell graft donor, taken from the stem cell graft. The receptors come from a human donor who donated a stem cell graft to a child with acute myeloid leukemia.

The V gene is TRBV4-2, the J gene TRBJ2-1; 10 nucleotides line up with TRBD2. Germline V gene lookup returns CDR1 LGHNA and CDR2 YNFKEQ. The V gene end was trimmed by 4 bases and the J gene end by 0 bases; junction bases not matched to a gene: 18. The CDR3 runs 21 residues. The CDR3: CASSPHNDPGLARSSYNEQFF. Written as DNA, the CDR3 is TGTGCCAGCAGCCCACACAATGACCCGGGACTAGCGAGAAGCTCCTACAATGAGCAGTTCTTC.

CDR3 sequence reads: CSVFTVMNTGELFF. The CDR3, as DNA: TGCAGCGTGTTCACAGTGATGAACACCGGGGAGCTGTTTTTT. The V call is TRBV29-1, the J call TRBJ2-2, with no clear D. This CDR3 comprises 14 residues. Germline CDR1 SQVTM, CDR2 ANQGSEA. With 6 bases removed from V and 1 base from J, the gap between germline ends came to 12 bases.

This chain's CDR3 is CSARGTSGRANTGELFF. In DNA form, the CDR3 reads TGCAGTGCTAGAGGGACTAGCGGGAGGGCGAACACCGGGGAGCTGTTTTTT. The chain is built from TRBV20-1 and TRBJ2-2, with 15 bases that match TRBD2. The CDR3 spans 17 residues. The ends lost 1 base at V and 0 bases at J; junction bases unmatched: 0. Germline V gives CDR1 DFQATT, CDR2 SNEGSKA (reference sequence).

This rearrangement joins TRBV7-2 to TRBJ2-1, with TRBD1 identical over 8 bases. Germline-derived CDR1 and CDR2 are SGHTA and FQGNSA. With 5 bases clipped from V and 7 bases from J, the junction kept 10 bases outside the gene matches. There are 15 residues in the CDR3. CDR3 residues: CASSQGASTFNEQFF. The CDR3 nucleotides read TGTGCCAGCAGCCAGGGGGCTAGCACATTTAATGAGCAGTTCTTC.

This clonotype was seen a few times. V and J are TRBV28 and TRBJ2-7, with 10 bases lining up with TRBD1. Germline CDR1 and CDR2: MDHEN and SYDVKM. There are 14 residues in the CDR3. The V gene end was trimmed by 5 bases and the J gene end by 0 bases; junction bases not matched to a gene: 1. The CDR3 spells CASSGTGDSYEQYF. CDR3 bases: TGTGCCAGCAGTGGGACAGGGGACTCCTACGAGCAGTACTTC.

This rearrangement joins TRBV7-2 to TRBJ2-1; 9 nucleotides line up with TRBD2. The junction had 6 bases not matched to a gene; V was cut back by 3 bases and J by 6 bases. Germline CDR1 SGHTA, CDR2 FQGNSA. This CDR3 spans 15 amino acids. In DNA form, the CDR3 reads TGTGCCAGCAGCTTTAGCGGGAGTCTCGGCAATGAGCAGTTCTTC. It encodes CASSFSGSLGNEQFF.

V is TRBV12-3 or TRBV12-4 and J is TRBJ2-1, with a possible D match to TRBD2 (6 bases). V shed 3 bases and J shed 14 bases, with 14 bases lying between them. This CDR3 is 12 amino acids long. The CDR3 coding sequence is TGTGCCAGCAGTTTTAGACTAGGAAGTGAGTTCTTC. This sequence encodes CASSFRLGSEFF.

This clonotype was seen a handful of times. This rearrangement joins TRBV2 to TRBJ2-3; the D gene could be TRBD1 or TRBD2 (5 bases each). V lost 4 bases to trimming and J lost 7 bases, with 9 bases between them. Germline loops: CDR1 SNHLY, CDR2 FYNNEI. The CDR3 runs 12 residues. The CDR3: CASSGDVNTQYF. For the CDR3, the DNA is TGTGCCAGCAGTGGGGACGTGAATACGCAGTATTTT.

This clonotype was counted ten times or more. This chain connects TRBV11-2 to TRBJ2-3; D is ambiguous. Germline V gives CDR1 SGHAT, CDR2 FQNNGV. The ends were cut back, 1 base at V and 4 bases at J, with 3 bases in the middle. There are 12 residues in the CDR3. As DNA, the CDR3 is TGTGCCAGCAGCTTAGTTCCAGATACGCAGTATTTT. Amino acids: CASSLVPDTQYF.

This chain connects TRBV28 to TRBJ2-7; D is unclear. Germline CDR1 is MDHEN and CDR2 is SYDVKM. Deletions cut 3 bases from V and 4 bases from J, with 10 bases between. CDR3 length: 13 residues. The CDR3 here is CASSFPPEYEQYF. The DNA of the CDR3 is TGTGCCAGCAGTTTCCCACCAGAATACGAGCAGTACTTC.

This clonotype was counted at least ten times. The chain is built from TRBV10-3 and TRBJ2-7, with D unresolved. This CDR3 spans 12 amino acids. Per the germline V gene, CDR1 is ENHRY and CDR2 is SYGVKD. The V end was cut by 6 bases, the J end by 4 bases, with 10 bases between. CDR3 nucleotide sequence: TGTGCCATCAGCTCGGACCCGTACGAGCAGTACTTC. Translated: CAISSDPYEQYF.

V usage is TRBV3-1 and J usage is TRBJ2-5; D ambiguous. V was trimmed by 1 base and J by 0 bases, leaving 3 bases between them. CDR1 is LGHDT and CDR2 is YNNKEL in the germline V gene (reference sequence). CDR3 length: 13 residues. CDR3 in amino acids: CASSQGNQETQYF. The CDR3 DNA is TGTGCCAGCAGCCAAGGGAACCAAGAGACCCAGTACTTC.

V and J are TRBV12-3 or TRBV12-4 and TRBJ2-4; weak D call: TRBD1 (6 bases). This CDR3 is built from 14 residues. The germline V and J ends were trimmed by 2 bases and 8 bases, with 13 bases remaining between them. Written as DNA, the CDR3 is TGTGCCAGCAGTTTAAGGGGGAGTACGGACATTCAGTACTTC. This codes for CASSLRGSTDIQYF.